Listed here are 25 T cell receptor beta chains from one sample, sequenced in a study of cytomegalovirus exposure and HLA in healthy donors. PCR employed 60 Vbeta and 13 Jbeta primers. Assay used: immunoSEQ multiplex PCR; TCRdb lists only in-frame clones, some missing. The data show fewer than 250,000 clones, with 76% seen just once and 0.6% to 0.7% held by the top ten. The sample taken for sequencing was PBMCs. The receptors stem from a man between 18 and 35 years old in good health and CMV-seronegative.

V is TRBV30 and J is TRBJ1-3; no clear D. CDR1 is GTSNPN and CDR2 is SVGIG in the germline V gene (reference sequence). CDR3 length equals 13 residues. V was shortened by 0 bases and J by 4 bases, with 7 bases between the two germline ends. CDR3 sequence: CAWSVNRGNTIYF. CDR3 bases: TGTGCCTGGAGTGTAAACAGAGGAAACACCATATATTTT.

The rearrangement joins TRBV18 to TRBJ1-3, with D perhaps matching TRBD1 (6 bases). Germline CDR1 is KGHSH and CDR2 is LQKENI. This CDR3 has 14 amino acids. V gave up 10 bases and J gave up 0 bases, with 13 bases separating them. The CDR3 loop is CATPTGSSGNTIYF. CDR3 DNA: TGTGCCACCCCGACAGGAAGCTCTGGAAACACCATATATTTT.

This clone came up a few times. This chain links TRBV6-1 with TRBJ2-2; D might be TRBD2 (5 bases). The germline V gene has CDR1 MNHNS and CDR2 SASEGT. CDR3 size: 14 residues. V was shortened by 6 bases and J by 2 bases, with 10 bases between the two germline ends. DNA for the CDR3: TGTGCCAGCAGCGTGAGGGCCAACACCGGGGAGCTGTTTTTT. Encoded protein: CASSVRANTGELFF.

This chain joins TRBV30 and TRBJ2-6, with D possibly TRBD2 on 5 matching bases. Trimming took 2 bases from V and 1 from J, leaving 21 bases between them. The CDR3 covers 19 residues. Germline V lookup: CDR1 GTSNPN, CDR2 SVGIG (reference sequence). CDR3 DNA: TGTGCCTGGAGTTTCCCCCGGCCGGCGGGTGGGTCTGGGGCCAACGTCCTGACTTTC. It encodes CAWSFPRPAGGSGANVLTF.

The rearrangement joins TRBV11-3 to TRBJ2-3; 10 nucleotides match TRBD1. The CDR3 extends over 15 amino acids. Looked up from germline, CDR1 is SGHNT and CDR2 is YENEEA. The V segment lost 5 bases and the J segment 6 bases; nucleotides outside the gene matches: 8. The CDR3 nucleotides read TGTGCCAGCAGCCCCCGACAGGGGGCAGCGGATACGCAGTATTTT. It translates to CASSPRQGAADTQYF.

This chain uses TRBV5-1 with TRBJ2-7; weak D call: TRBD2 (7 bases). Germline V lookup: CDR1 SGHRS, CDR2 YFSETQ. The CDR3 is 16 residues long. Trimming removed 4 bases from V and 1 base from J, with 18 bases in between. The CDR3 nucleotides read TGCGCCAGCAGCCCGGGGGGCAATAGCGCTTCCTACGAGCAGTACTTC. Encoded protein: CASSPGGNSASYEQYF.

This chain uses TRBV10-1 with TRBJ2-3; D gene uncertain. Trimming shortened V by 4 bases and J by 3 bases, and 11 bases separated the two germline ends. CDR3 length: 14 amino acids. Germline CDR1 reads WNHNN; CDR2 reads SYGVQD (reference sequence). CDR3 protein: CASSANSLTDTQYF. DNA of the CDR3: TGCGCCAGCAGTGCTAACAGTCTGACAGATACGCAGTATTTT.

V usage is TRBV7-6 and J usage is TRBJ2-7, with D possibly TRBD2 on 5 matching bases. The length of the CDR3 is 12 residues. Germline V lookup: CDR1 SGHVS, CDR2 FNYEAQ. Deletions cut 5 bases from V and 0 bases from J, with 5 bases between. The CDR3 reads CASSGSSYEQYF. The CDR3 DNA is TGTGCCAGCAGCGGGAGCTCCTACGAGCAGTACTTC.

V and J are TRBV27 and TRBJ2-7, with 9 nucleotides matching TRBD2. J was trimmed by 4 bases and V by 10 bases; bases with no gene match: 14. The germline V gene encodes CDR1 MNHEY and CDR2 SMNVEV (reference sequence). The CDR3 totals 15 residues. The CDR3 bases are TGTGCCACCAGAAGCCTAGCGGGACTCAATTACGAGCAGTACTTC. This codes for CATRSLAGLNYEQYF.

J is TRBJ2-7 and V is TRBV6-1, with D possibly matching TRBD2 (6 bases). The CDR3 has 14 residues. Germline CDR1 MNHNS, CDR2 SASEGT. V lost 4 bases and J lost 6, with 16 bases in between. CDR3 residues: CASSAGGLAGEQYF. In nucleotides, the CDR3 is TGTGCCAGCAGTGCCGGGGGACTCGCCGGCGAGCAGTACTTC.

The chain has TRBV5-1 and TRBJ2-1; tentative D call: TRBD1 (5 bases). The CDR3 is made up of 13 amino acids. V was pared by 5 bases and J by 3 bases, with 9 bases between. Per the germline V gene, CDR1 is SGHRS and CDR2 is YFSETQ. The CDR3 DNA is TGCGCCAGCAGTTATCAGGGCTACAATGAGCAGTTCTTC. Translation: CASSYQGYNEQFF.

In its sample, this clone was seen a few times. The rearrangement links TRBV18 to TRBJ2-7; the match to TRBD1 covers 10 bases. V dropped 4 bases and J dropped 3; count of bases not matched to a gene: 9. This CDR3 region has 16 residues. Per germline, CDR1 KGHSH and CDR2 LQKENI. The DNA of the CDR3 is TGTGCCAGCTCACAGGCTAGGACAGGGGGTCACTACGAGCAGTACTTC. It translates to CASSQARTGGHYEQYF.

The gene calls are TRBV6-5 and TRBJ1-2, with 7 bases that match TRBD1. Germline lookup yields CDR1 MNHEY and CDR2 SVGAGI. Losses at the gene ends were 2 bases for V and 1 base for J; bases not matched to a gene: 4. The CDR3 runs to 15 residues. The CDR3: CASSYLGQHNYGYTF. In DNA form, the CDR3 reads TGTGCCAGCAGTTACCTGGGACAGCATAACTATGGCTACACCTTC.

The CDR3 region is CASSPLGGAEAFF. CDR3 bases: TGTGCCAGCAGCCCTCTAGGAGGCGCTGAAGCTTTCTTT. The V call is TRBV7-3, the J call TRBJ1-1; D uncertain. The CDR3 sequence is 13 residues long. Germline lookup yields CDR1 SGHTA and CDR2 FQGTGA. The germline V and J ends were trimmed by 5 bases and 6 bases, with 13 bases remaining between them.

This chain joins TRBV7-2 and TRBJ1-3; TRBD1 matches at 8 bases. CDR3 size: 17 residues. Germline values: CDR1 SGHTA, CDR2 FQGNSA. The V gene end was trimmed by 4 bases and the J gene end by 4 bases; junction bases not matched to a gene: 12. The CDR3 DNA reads TGTGCCAGCAGCTACTCCGGGACAGGATTTACGGGAAACACCATATATTTT. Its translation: CASSYSGTGFTGNTIYF.

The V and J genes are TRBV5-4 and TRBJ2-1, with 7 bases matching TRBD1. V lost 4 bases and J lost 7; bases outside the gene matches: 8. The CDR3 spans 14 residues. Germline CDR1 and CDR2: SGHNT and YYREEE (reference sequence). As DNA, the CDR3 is TGTGCCAGCAGCGTGACAGGGTCGGGGAATGAGCAGTTCTTC. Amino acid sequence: CASSVTGSGNEQFF.

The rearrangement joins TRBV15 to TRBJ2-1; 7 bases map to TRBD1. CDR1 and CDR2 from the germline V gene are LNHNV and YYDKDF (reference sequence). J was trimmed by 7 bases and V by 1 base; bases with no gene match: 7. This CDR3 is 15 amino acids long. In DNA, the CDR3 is TGTGCCACCAGCAGAGCAGGGGGAGAGATTAATGAGCAGTTCTTC. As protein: CATSRAGGEINEQFF.

CDR3 sequence: CASSYSSGWKFF. DNA of the CDR3: TGTGCCAGCAGTTACTCGAGCGGGTGGAAGTTCTTC. The V call is TRBV6-5, the J call TRBJ2-1; TRBD2 is a possible D gene (6 bases). Germline CDR1 and CDR2: MNHEY and SVGAGI. V shed 0 bases and J shed 14 bases, with 11 bases lying between them. The length of the CDR3 is 12 residues.

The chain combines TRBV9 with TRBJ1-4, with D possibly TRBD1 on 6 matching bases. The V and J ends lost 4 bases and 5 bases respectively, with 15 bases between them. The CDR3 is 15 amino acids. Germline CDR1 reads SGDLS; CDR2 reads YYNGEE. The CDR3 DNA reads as TGTGCCAGCAGCCCCCGACAGGCACCGAATGAAAAACTGTTTTTT. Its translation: CASSPRQAPNEKLFF.

For the CDR3, the DNA is TGTGCCAGGGGTGCCGGAGGGCAAGCGAACACTGAAGCTTTCTTT. Protein: CARGAGGQANTEAFF. The chain employs TRBV2 and TRBJ1-1; D not certain. CDR1 and CDR2 (germline): SNHLY, FYNNEI. Trimming stripped 9 bases from V and 1 base from J, with 18 bases between. The CDR3 totals 15 residues.

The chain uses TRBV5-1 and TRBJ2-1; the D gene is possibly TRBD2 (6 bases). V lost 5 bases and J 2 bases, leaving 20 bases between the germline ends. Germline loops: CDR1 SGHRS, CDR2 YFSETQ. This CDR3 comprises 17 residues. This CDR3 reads CASRSLEGLTTYNEQFF. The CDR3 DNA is TGCGCCAGCAGAAGTTTGGAGGGACTGACTACCTACAATGAGCAGTTCTTC.

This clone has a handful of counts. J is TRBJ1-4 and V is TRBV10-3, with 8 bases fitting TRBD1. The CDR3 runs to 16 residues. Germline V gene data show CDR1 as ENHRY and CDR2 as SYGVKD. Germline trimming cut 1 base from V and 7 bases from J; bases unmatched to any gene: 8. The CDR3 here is CAISEFLDREGEKLFF. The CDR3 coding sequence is TGTGCCATCAGTGAGTTTCTGGACAGGGAGGGTGAAAAACTGTTTTTT.

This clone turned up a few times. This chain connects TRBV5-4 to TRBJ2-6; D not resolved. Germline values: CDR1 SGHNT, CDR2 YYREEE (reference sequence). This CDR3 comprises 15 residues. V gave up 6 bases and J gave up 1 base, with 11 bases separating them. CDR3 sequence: CASTLPGSGANVLTF. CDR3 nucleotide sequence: TGTGCCAGCACCCTCCCCGGGTCTGGGGCCAACGTCCTGACTTTC.

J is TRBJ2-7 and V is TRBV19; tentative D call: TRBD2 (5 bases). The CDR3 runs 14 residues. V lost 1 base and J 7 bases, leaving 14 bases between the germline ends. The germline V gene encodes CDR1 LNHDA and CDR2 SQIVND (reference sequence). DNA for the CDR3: TGTGCCAGTAGTATAGTGGCCAGGACGGGGGAGCAGTACTTC. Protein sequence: CASSIVARTGEQYF.

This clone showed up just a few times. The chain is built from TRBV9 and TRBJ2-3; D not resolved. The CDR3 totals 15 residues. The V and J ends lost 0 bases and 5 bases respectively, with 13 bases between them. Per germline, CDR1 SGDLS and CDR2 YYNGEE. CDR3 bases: TGTGCCAGCAGCGTAGCCGGCGGCCTTGGAGATACGCAGTATTTT. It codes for CASSVAGGLGDTQYF.